This T cell receptor beta chain is drawn from a study of T cell clones after liver transplantation (dated by TCRdb to between 2019 and 2020). Regarding the study in general: The samples were obtained from ITN030ST, a randomized trial that attempted immunosuppression withdrawal within 2 years after liver transplantation. Donor-reactive T cell clones were identified by TCRbeta sequencing following a pre-transplant mixed lymphocyte reaction and were subsequently tracked in post-transplant blood. Third party-reactive TCRbeta sequences were also identified from pre-transplant MLRs to serve as an antigen-independent comparator for donor-reactive sequences. Of the eight recipients, a few were HCV-positive, while the remaining recipients had been transplanted for non-autoimmune, non-viral indications. Subjects received no induction therapy and standard immunosuppression until randomization at 12-24 months post-transplant. Tolerance meant complete immunosuppression withdrawal for at least one year without liver enzymes rising beyond twice the upper limit of normal. Blood samples were taken pre-transplant, pre-randomization before withdrawal, and post-randomization after full withdrawal or failed withdrawal. Of the 8 liver transplant recipients making up the studied cohort, 3 were classified as tolerant and 5 as non-tolerant.

The full study reports these points: The conclusions were considered preliminary, being limited by small, heterogeneous patient numbers and non-standardized post-transplant time points. After accounting for repertoire turnover, donor-reactive detection was significantly reduced in 7 of 8 subjects for CD4 and 8 of 8 for CD8. The decline in donor-reactive sequences exceeded the decline in third party-reactive sequences, suggesting partial antigen-specific deletion that was unrelated to withdrawal success. In most of the 8 subjects, regardless of tolerance or HCV status, circulating donor-reactive CD4 TCRbeta sequences dropped significantly post-transplant. Since no allograft tissue specimens were available, donor-reactive T cells may have migrated into the graft instead of being deleted. In two subjects, low numbers of available donor cells limited the measurable donor-reactive repertoire.

High-throughput TCRbeta CDR3 sequencing of frozen genomic DNA was performed by immunoSEQ, with PCR amplification, mapping, bias correction and internal controls included. For the original study's pipeline: Productive rearrangements were kept, and unique TCRbeta sequences were defined by CDR3 nucleotide sequence plus V and J gene. For a sequence to be called donor-reactive, it needed a frequency of at least 0.01% and at least 5-fold expansion in CFSE-low cells compared with unstimulated pre-transplant cells. Per-subject minimum frequency thresholds, based on the lowest-template unstimulated sample, ensured at least 90% detection power. Jensen-Shannon divergence between the top 1000 TCRbeta sequences after and before transplant was used to measure repertoire turnover. Changes in detection of donor-reactive sequences were assessed with two-sided Fisher's exact tests. The clones in this table, taken by TCRdb from immuneACCESS, are in-frame only. Not every clone is retained; where verified, under half of the shortfall comes from an unresolved V gene, and the cause of the rest is unknown. For V, J and clone size, that table is used; D and trimming come from the DNA. The sample data list over 15,000 clones, and 80% to 90% of these were observed just once. Approximately 12% of the sample goes to the ten largest clones.

Spanning cysteine to phenylalanine, the CDR3 consists of 14 amino acids. Left in the record is the CDR3 DNA by itself, 42 bases read in frame from the first base. The germline V gene yields SGHAT for CDR1 and FQNNGV for CDR2. Relative to germline, V is 5 bases shorter and J is 2 bases shorter, with 13 bases between their ends. Concerning this clone: The clone's antigen remains unknown. Base qualities were left out, and no much larger clone turns up one base away.

This specimen's time point label, interpreted: pre-transplant. Unstimulated PBMCs, after thawing, were stained for CD3, CD4 and CD8 and then FACS-sorted into CD3+CD4+ and CD3+CD8+ populations. All 8 studied subjects were randomized to immunosuppression withdrawal. The Qiagen DNeasy Blood and Tissue Kit was used for genomic DNA isolation. The sample was CD8+ T cells from blood, taken before liver transplant. The receptor comes from a human donor who received a liver transplant. The chain uses TRBV11-2 and TRBJ2-7, with the D assignment possibly TRBD1 or TRBD2, given 5 matching bases for each. CDR3 loop: CASSPAPGPYEQYF. The DNA sequence follows: TGTGCCAGCAGCCCAGCCCCGGGACCCTACGAGCAGTACTTC.